The TCR beta chain under discussion was sequenced for a study of T cells expressing NK-cell markers. The wider study: Underlying the TCR beta repertoires were sorted CD3+CD56+NKG2C+, CD3+CD56+NKG2C- and CD3+CD56-NKG2C+ T cells. General study findings and limits: Clones of NKG2C+ T cells that had expanded were of unclear HCMV specificity.

The CDR3 spans 17 residues. Germline CDR1 SGHTA, CDR2 FQGTGA. A word on this clonotype: The antigen is undetermined.

TCRdb reprocessed the 5' RACE reads, with one entry per CDR3 protein and no DNA. The sample has some 140,000 distinct CDR3 sequences. The sample was blood T cells: a sorted CD56 or NKG2C T cell subset, CD4+ or CD8+ T cells, or bulk PBMC T cells (not recorded which). The V gene is TRBV7-3, the J gene TRBJ2-6; TCRdb returns TRBD2, unconfirmable since there is no DNA. The clonotype was recovered from a woman in her forties or fifties in good health. This CDR3 reads CASSLIAGGTGANVLTF.